Sequencing of this TCR beta chain was carried out in a study of shared clonotypes between healthy human individuals. Study-level background: Three CD4 naive, three CD4 memory, two CD8 naive and one CD8 memory plate were used per donor.

Here immunoSEQ multiplex PCR was the method, and the copy in TCRdb shows in-frame clones only, minus some. The top ten clones hold 0.89% of a sample with approximately 1,000,000 clones, roughly 77% of them seen once. Study findings and constraints: There were few donors, and this limited the genetic and exposure-history diversity represented.

Comments on this clone: Its antigen is currently unknown.

V lost 7 bases and J lost 2; bases outside the gene matches: 7. The CDR3 covers 14 residues. Per germline, CDR1 MNHNY and CDR2 SVGAGI (reference sequence). The receptor comes from a young man in good health. Some clones in this sample may be carry-over from other donors' samples. The V gene is TRBV6-6, the J gene TRBJ2-7; 8 bases fit TRBD2. Material: memory CD4+ T cells from PBMCs. Subset noted: CD45RA-negative fraction. The CDR3 DNA is TGTGCCAGCAAACGAGCGGGAGTGGCCTACGAGCAGTACTTC. Amino acids: CASKRAGVAYEQYF.